This TCR beta chain was retrieved from a study of T-cell reconstitution after alpha-beta-depleted transplantation in children. The study's findings and limits: By about two months after transplant, alpha-beta T cells reportedly arose from several hundred graft clones that had expanded. At day 60, the high TCRbeta diversity found in some patients originated from recipient T cells and thymic progenitors that had survived.

Germline CDR1 SGHVS, CDR2 FNYEAQ. The CDR3 runs to 16 residues. The ends lost 3 bases at V and 1 base at J; junction bases unmatched: 3. A library of TCRbeta sequences, prepared with unique molecular identifiers, was generated. Using its own MiXCR run on the PCR reads, TCRdb lists one record per CDR3 protein. The sample has about 200,000 distinct CDR3 sequences, around 7% seen once; the top ten hold approximately 5.7%. This clonotype has only a few counts. What it recognizes is unknown. Sequenced material: PBMCs, taken before TCRalphabeta/CD19-depleted stem cell transplant. The chain uses TRBV7-6 and TRBJ2-2; TRBD2 aligns across 9 bases. The TCR originated in a boy younger than 10 with acute lymphoblastic leukemia, due to receive a stem cell transplant. The CDR3 DNA reads as TGTGCCAGCAGCTTGGGTAGCGGGGGGAACACCGGGGAGCTGTTTTTT. This sequence encodes CASSLGSGGNTGELFF.